This TCR beta chain was captured by sequencing in a study of a mutant IDH1 vaccine in newly diagnosed glioma. CDR3 length equals 15 residues. The germline CDR1 and CDR2 sequences are SGHRS and YFSETQ. Turning to this clone: Its matching antigen is unknown.

The protocol was immunoSEQ multiplex PCR, while the TCRdb copy is restricted to in-frame clones and leaves out a portion. The data hold around 60,000 clones, with 75% to 90% observed a single time. The time point here: week 47, end of study. Vaccination used 300 ug of mutant IDH1 20-mer peptide per dose, with topical imiquimod. Scheduled for weeks 1, 3, 5, 7, 11, 15, 19 and 23, eight vaccinations were given to patients. New WHO grade 3 or 4 astrocytomas that were IDH1-mutant and ATRX-lost had been found in donors. This sequence was found in a man younger than 40 with glioma. The source material was PBMCs, sampled from a glioma patient whose treatment included an IDH1 peptide vaccine. The chain is built from TRBV5-1 and TRBJ2-5; D might be TRBD1 (6 bases). Judging by the DNA end, TRBJ2-7 fits better; the J call may be wrong. The DNA for the CDR3 is TGCGCCAGCAGTTTTACAGGGTTGGGGCCCTACGAGCAGTACTTC. Translation gives CASSFTGLGPYEQYF.